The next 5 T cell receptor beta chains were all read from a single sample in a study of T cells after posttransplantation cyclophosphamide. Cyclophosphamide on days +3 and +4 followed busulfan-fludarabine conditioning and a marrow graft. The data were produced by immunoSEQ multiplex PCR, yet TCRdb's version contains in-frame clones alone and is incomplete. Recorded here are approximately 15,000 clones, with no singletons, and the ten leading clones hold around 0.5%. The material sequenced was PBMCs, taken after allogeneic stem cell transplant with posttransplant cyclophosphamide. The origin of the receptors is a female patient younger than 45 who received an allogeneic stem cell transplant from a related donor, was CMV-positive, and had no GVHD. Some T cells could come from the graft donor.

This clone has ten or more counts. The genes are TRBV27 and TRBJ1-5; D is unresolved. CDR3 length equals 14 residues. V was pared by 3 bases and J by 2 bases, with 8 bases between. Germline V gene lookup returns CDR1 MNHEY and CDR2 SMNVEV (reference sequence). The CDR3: CASSFGQGNQPQHF. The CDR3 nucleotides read TGTGCCAGCAGTTTTGGTCAGGGCAATCAGCCCCAGCATTTT.

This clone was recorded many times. CDR3 in DNA: TGCGCCAGCGGCCCGACAGGGCAAGAGACCCAGTACTTC. Protein product: CASGPTGQETQYF. V is TRBV5-1 and J is TRBJ2-5; 7 bases map to TRBD1. Germline assignment: CDR1 SGHRS and CDR2 YFSETQ. This CDR3 spans 13 amino acids. V trimming: 7 bases; J trimming: 2 bases; junction bases outside the gene matches: 5.

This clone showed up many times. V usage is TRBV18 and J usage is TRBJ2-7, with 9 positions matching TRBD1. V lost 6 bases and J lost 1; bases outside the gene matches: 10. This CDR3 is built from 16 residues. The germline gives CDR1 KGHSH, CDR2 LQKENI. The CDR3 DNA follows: TGTGCCAGCTCCCCCCTCCCGACAGGGGGTTCCTACGAGCAGTACTTC. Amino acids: CASSPLPTGGSYEQYF. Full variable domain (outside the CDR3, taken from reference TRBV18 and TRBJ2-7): NAGVMQNPRHLVRRRGQEARLRCSPMKGHSHVYWYRQLPEEGLKFMVYLQKENIIDESGMPKERFSAEFPKEGPSILRIQQVVRGDSAAYFCASSPLPTGGSYEQYFGPGTRLTVT.

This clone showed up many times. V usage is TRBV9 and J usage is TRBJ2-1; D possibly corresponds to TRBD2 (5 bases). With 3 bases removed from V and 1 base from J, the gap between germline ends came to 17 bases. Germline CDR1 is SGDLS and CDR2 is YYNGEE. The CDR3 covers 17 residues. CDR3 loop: CASSDGVRGSSYNEQFF. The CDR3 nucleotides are TGTGCCAGCAGCGACGGGGTGCGAGGGAGTTCCTACAATGAGCAGTTCTTC.

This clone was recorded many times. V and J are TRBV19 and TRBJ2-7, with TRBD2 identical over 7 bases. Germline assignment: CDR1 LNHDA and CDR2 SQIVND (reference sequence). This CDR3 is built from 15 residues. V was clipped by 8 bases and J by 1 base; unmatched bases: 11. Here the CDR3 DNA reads TGTGCCAGTGCCAATCAGCGGGGACCTTCCTACGAGCAGTACTTC. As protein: CASANQRGPSYEQYF.